Listed below are T cell receptor beta chains from one sample, sequenced in a study of blood T cell repertoires in COVID-19. Some clones are missing from TCRdb's copy, which holds only in-frame ones; the method was immunoSEQ multiplex PCR. The sample lists tens of thousands of clones, more than 75% occurring once. Sequenced input: peripheral blood. The receptors were gathered from a man between 40 and 49 years old with COVID-19, enrolled during active disease. The CDR3 runs from the conserved cysteine through the conserved F or W. The D gene is left open where the match is weak. The size entry is marked missing in some rows and otherwise reads once, few, many or a size class.

NA TRBD2 TRBJ2-7 TRBV19 TGTGCCAGTTCTGCAGCGGGAGGGCCCTACGAGCAGTACTTC CASSAAGGPYEQYF
once NA TRBJ1-5 TRBV2 TGTGCCAGCAGTAGAGAGAAGACGGGTCAGCCCCAGCATTTT CASSREKTGQPQHF
NA NA TRBJ1-2 TRBV12-3/TRBV12-4 TGTGCCAGCAGTTGGACAGATACCTCTGGCTACACCTTC CASSWTDTSGYTF
once NA TRBJ1-3 TRBV19 TGTGCCAGTAACGCAGGGCGAAGCTCTGGAAACACCATATATTTT CASNAGRSSGNTIYF
NA TRBD1 TRBJ1-2 TRBV2 TGTGCCAGCATTTATTCGGGACAGGGGGTCTACACCTTC CASIYSGQGVYTF
once NA TRBJ2-3 TRBV5-1 TGCGCCAGCAGCCTGGGTAGGGGTACAGATACGCAGTATTTT CASSLGRGTDTQYF
NA NA TRBJ1-2 TRBV2 TGTGCCAGCAGGTACAGGGCGGGCTACACCTTC CASRYRAGYTF
NA TRBD1 TRBJ1-6 TRBV10-3 TGTGCCATCAGTGAGTCGGGACAGGGGCCTTTAGGATCACCCCTCCACTTT CAISESGQGPLGSPLHF
NA TRBD2 TRBJ2-1 TRBV9 TGTGCCAGCAGCGTAGATTCGAGCGGGACGGGGTTTGAGCAGTTCTTC CASSVDSSGTGFEQFF
NA TRBD1 TRBJ1-4 TRBV24-1 TGTGCCACCTCCGGGACAGGAGGGGAAAAACTGTTTTTT CATSGTGGEKLFF
NA NA TRBJ2-1 TRBV9 TGTGCCAGCAGCTATGAGGGAAGGTGGGGCAATGAGCAGTTCTTC CASSYEGRWGNEQFF
NA NA TRBJ2-2 TRBV6-4 TGTGCCAGCAGTGTTCAGGGGAACACCGGGGAGCTGTTTTTT CASSVQGNTGELFF
NA NA TRBJ2-7 TRBV19 TGTGCCAGTAGTATGGGCGGAGGGGTTTCTGGGGAGCAGTACTTC CASSMGGGVSGEQYF
once NA TRBJ2-2 TRBV4-1 TGCGCCAGCAGCCAAGATTTGGCAGGGGCGAACACCGGGGAGCTGTTTTTT CASSQDLAGANTGELFF
NA TRBD1 TRBJ2-7 TRBV4-1 TGCGCCAGCAGCCCTCTAGGACAGGGAGGATCCTACGAGCAGTACTTC CASSPLGQGGSYEQYF
NA NA TRBJ2-3 TRBV5-1 TGCGCCAGCAGCGTCGCGGGCACAGATACGCAGTATTTT CASSVAGTDTQYF
NA TRBD2 TRBJ2-3 TRBV19 TGTGCCAGTAGTATAGCATTCGCGGGAGGACGTACGCAGTATTTT CASSIAFAGGRTQYF
NA TRBD1 TRBJ1-2 TRBV6-5 TGTGCCAGTTATACAGGGGGAACATTCTATGGCTACACCTTC CASYTGGTFYGYTF
NA NA TRBJ2-1 TRBV6-6 TGTGCCAGCAGTTTGGGACTTCTGTCCTACAATGAGCAGTTCTTC CASSLGLLSYNEQFF
NA NA TRBJ2-3 TRBV11-2 TGTGCCAGCAGCTCCAGGGGGGTAGGGATTAGAGATACGCAGTATTTT CASSSRGVGIRDTQYF
NA NA TRBJ2-1 TRBV10-3 TGTGCCATCAGTGAGGAAGGAGGGTTTTTGAAGAGTCCTAACGACAATGAGCAGTTCTTC CAISEEGGFLKSPNDNEQFF
NA TRBD1 TRBJ1-2 TRBV28 TGTGCCAGCTCCGGGACAGGGGGCTGGTATGGCTACACCTTC CASSGTGGWYGYTF
NA TRBD2 TRBJ2-1 TRBV2 TGTGCCAGCAGGGGACAGGCCGGGACTAGCGGTGGGGTATCCTACAATGAGCAGTTCTTC CASRGQAGTSGGVSYNEQFF
NA TRBD1 TRBJ1-5 TRBV2 TGTGCCAGCAGTCGGGGACAGGGGACCCAGCCCCAGCATTTT CASSRGQGTQPQHF
NA TRBD1 TRBJ2-7 TRBV28 TGTGCCAGCAGTACCCCGGGACAGGGGACCCACGAGCAGTACTTC CASSTPGQGTHEQYF
NA NA TRBJ1-2 TRBV30 TGTGCCTGGAAACTCGGGGTTGGGCCGAACTATGGCTACACCTTC CAWKLGVGPNYGYTF
once NA TRBJ1-2 TRBV10-3 TGTGCCATCAGTGAGGGTGAGACAGACTATGGCTACACCTTC CAISEGETDYGYTF
NA NA TRBJ2-7 TRBV2 TGTGCCAGCGCTGACTCGACGGACAGAGGGCAGTACTTC CASADSTDRGQYF
once TRBD2 TRBJ2-1 TRBV30 TGTGCCTGGAGTTTGGGTAGCGGGAGTGAGCAGTTCTTC CAWSLGSGSEQFF
NA TRBD1 TRBJ2-7 TRBV19 TGTGCCAGTAGTAATTCACAGGGGTCCCCCTACGAGCAGTACTTC CASSNSQGSPYEQYF
NA TRBD1 TRBJ1-4 TRBV5-1 TGCGCCAGCAGCCCCCAGGGGGGTGAAAAACTGTTTTTT CASSPQGGEKLFF
once NA TRBJ1-6 TRBV21-1 TGTGCCAGCAGCAAAGCCCTCCCCGGACGCAGGGGAAGGGGTTCACCCCTCCACTTT CASSKALPGRRGRGSPLHF
NA NA TRBJ2-5 TRBV10-1 TGCGCCAGCAGTGAGTCTCTTGGGGCAGGCCAAGAGACCCAGTACTTC CASSESLGAGQETQYF
NA NA TRBJ2-7 TRBV11-3 TGTGCCAGCAGCTTAAAGCGGTCGATAGGGGGGGGCTCCGAGCAGTACTTC CASSLKRSIGGGSEQYF
NA TRBD2 TRBJ2-5 TRBV2 TGTGCCAGCAGGGCGTCTAGCGGGAGTCAGGAAGAGACCCAGTACTTC CASRASSGSQEETQYF
NA NA TRBJ2-3 TRBV4-1 TGCGCCAGCAGCTTCAGGGGGAGCGGGGATACGCAGTATTTT CASSFRGSGDTQYF
NA NA TRBJ2-1 TRBV27 TGTGCCAGCAGTCCCCTTGCGCCGGGGGGCCCCTACAATGAGCAGTTCTTC CASSPLAPGGPYNEQFF
NA TRBD1 TRBJ1-2 TRBV28 TGTGCCAGCAGTTGGGGGACAGTCTATGGCTACACCTTC CASSWGTVYGYTF
once NA TRBJ2-7 TRBV15 TGTGCCACCAGCAGAGATTTCGGTTCCGGTCACGAGCAGTACTTC CATSRDFGSGHEQYF
NA NA TRBJ2-2 TRBV6-2/TRBV6-3 TGTGCCAGCGGCCACAAGCCAGGGGTCGGGGAGCTGTTTTTT CASGHKPGVGELFF
NA NA TRBJ2-7 TRBV14 TGTGCCAGCAGCCAGGGAGAGCTTGAAAAGCAGTACTTC CASSQGELEKQYF
NA NA TRBJ1-5 TRBV2 TGTGCCAGCAGTAAAAACACAGGGAGCAATCAGCCCCAGCATTTT CASSKNTGSNQPQHF
NA NA TRBJ2-1 TRBV12-3/TRBV12-4 TGTGCCAGCAGTTTAGGTAGTCATGAGCAGTTCTTC CASSLGSHEQFF
NA TRBD1 TRBJ1-2 TRBV28 TGTGCCAGCAGTTTATCTGGGACAGCAATATATGGCTACACCTTC CASSLSGTAIYGYTF
NA TRBD2 TRBJ2-5 TRBV6-1 TGTGCCAGCAGTGAAGCGGGCCCAAAGCCGAGGGAGGGACTGGTAGCGGGGGCTCAAGAGACCCAGTACTTC CASSEAGPKPREGLVAGAQETQYF